A selection of T cell receptor beta chains follows, all from one sample in a study of cytomegalovirus exposure and HLA in healthy donors. Profiling relied on immunoSEQ multiplex PCR, and the TCRdb table lists in-frame clones only, not all of them. The sample lists about 190,000 clones, roughly 80% occurring once. The sample comprised PBMCs. The source of these receptors is a woman in her fifties or sixties in good health and CMV-seropositive. Each CDR3 is given with its conserved first and last residue. A D gene is named only where the DNA matches it firmly. Not all rows give a size; the values are once, few, many and, for expanded clones, a class.

J gene,V gene,D gene,clone size,CDR3 protein,CDR3 DNA
TRBJ1-2,TRBV11-2,TRBD1,.,CASRGQGDGYTF,TGTGCCAGCAGGGGACAGGGAGATGGCTACACCTTC
TRBJ2-7,TRBV9,TRBD1,.,CASSVSVWDRGEDEQYF,TGTGCCAGCAGCGTATCAGTATGGGACAGGGGAGAGGACGAGCAGTACTTC
TRBJ1-4,TRBV10-3,.,.,CAISESTAIGLFF,TGTGCCATCAGTGAGTCGACAGCCATAGGACTGTTTTTT
TRBJ2-3,TRBV6-5,TRBD1,.,CASATGEPDTQYF,TGTGCCAGCGCTACAGGGGAACCAGATACGCAGTATTTT
TRBJ1-2,TRBV9,TRBD1,once,CASSVDSRGEYGYTF,TGTGCCAGCAGCGTAGATTCCAGGGGGGAATATGGCTACACCTTC
TRBJ1-1,TRBV6-6,.,once,CASSRTGNTEAFF,TGTGCCAGCAGCCGTACGGGGAACACTGAAGCTTTCTTT
TRBJ1-2,TRBV11-2,.,.,CASSPASGAYGYTF,TGTGCCAGCAGCCCCGCATCGGGAGCATATGGCTACACCTTC
TRBJ1-4,TRBV30,.,.,CAWSLGGGNEKLFF,TGTGCCTGGAGTCTAGGGGGAGGGAATGAAAAACTGTTTTTT
TRBJ2-7,TRBV6-6,.,once,CASSYSGKVYEQYF,TGTGCCAGCAGTTACTCGGGCAAAGTCTACGAGCAGTACTTC
TRBJ2-1,TRBV7-2,TRBD2,.,CASSSRIAGNEQFF,TGTGCCAGCAGCTCGCGGATAGCGGGGAACGAGCAGTTCTTC
TRBJ1-1,TRBV29-1,.,.,CSGGAGIGIAFF,TGCAGCGGTGGGGCGGGGATTGGGATCGCTTTCTTT
TRBJ2-3,TRBV7-9,.,once,CASSLARTSTDTQYF,TGTGCCAGCAGCTTAGCAAGGACTAGCACAGATACGCAGTATTTT
TRBJ2-7,TRBV6-5,.,.,CASPQGESYEQYF,TGTGCCAGTCCGCAGGGTGAATCCTACGAGCAGTACTTC
TRBJ1-1,TRBV28,.,.,CASSGDSYTEAFF,TGTGCCAGCAGTGGAGACAGTTACACTGAAGCTTTCTTT
TRBJ1-6,TRBV7-8,TRBD1,.,CASSLPGQGNSPLHF,TGTGCCAGCAGCTTACCGGGACAGGGCAATTCACCCCTCCACTTT
TRBJ2-5,TRBV13,TRBD2,once,CASSLGRLAGGAADQETQYF,TGTGCCAGCAGCTTAGGCCGGCTAGCGGGGGGCGCGGCTGACCAAGAGACCCAGTACTTC